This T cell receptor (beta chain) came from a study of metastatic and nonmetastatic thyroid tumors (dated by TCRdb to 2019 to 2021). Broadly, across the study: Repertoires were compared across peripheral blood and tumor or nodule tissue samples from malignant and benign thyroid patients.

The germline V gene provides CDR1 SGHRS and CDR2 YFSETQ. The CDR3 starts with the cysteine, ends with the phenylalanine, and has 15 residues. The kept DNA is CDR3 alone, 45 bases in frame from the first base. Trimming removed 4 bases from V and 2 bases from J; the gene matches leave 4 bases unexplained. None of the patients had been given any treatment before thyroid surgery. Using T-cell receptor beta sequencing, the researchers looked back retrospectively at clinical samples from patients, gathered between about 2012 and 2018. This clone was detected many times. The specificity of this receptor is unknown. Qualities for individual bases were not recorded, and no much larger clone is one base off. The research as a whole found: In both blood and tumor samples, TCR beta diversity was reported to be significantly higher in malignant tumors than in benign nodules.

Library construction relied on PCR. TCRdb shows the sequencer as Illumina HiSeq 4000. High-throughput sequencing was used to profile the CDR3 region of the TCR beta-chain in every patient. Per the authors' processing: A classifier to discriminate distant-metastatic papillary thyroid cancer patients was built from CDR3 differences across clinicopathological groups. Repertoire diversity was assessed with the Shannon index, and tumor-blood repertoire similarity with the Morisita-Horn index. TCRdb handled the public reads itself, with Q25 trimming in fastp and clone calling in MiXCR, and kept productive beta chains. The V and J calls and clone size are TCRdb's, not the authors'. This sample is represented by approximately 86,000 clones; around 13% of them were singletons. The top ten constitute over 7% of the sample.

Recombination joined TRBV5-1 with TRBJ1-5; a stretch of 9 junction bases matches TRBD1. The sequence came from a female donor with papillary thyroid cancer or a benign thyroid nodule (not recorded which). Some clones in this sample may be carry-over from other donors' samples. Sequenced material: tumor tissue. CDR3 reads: CASSRTGEGNQPQHF. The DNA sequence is TGCGCCAGCAGCCGGACAGGGGAGGGCAATCAGCCCCAGCATTTT.